This record looks at one T cell receptor (beta chain) sequence and its context. This record comes from a study of technical replicates of blood from a handful of donors. Generated by immunoSEQ multiplex PCR, the TCRdb table keeps only in-frame clones and is missing some. The sample has tens of thousands of clones; 85% to 95% are singletons. The germline V gene has CDR1 SGHTA and CDR2 FQGTGA. This CDR3 has 18 amino acids. V gave up 2 bases and J gave up 0 bases, with 14 bases separating them. Sequencing input: T cells isolated from PBMCs. This TCR derives from a human donor in good health. The gene calls are TRBV7-3 and TRBJ2-6; D might be TRBD1 (5 bases). The CDR3 protein is CASSLVGGALSGANVLTF. CDR3 DNA: TGTGCCAGCAGCTTAGTAGGTGGGGCCCTCTCTGGGGCCAACGTCCTGACTTTC. The full variable domain, completed using reference TRBV7-3 and TRBJ2-6, is GAGVSQTPSNKVTEKGKYVELRCDPISGHTALYWYRQSLGQGPEFLIYFQGTGAADDSGLPNDRFFAVRPEGSVSTLKIQRTERGDSAVYLCASSLVGGALSGANVLTFGAGSRLTVL.